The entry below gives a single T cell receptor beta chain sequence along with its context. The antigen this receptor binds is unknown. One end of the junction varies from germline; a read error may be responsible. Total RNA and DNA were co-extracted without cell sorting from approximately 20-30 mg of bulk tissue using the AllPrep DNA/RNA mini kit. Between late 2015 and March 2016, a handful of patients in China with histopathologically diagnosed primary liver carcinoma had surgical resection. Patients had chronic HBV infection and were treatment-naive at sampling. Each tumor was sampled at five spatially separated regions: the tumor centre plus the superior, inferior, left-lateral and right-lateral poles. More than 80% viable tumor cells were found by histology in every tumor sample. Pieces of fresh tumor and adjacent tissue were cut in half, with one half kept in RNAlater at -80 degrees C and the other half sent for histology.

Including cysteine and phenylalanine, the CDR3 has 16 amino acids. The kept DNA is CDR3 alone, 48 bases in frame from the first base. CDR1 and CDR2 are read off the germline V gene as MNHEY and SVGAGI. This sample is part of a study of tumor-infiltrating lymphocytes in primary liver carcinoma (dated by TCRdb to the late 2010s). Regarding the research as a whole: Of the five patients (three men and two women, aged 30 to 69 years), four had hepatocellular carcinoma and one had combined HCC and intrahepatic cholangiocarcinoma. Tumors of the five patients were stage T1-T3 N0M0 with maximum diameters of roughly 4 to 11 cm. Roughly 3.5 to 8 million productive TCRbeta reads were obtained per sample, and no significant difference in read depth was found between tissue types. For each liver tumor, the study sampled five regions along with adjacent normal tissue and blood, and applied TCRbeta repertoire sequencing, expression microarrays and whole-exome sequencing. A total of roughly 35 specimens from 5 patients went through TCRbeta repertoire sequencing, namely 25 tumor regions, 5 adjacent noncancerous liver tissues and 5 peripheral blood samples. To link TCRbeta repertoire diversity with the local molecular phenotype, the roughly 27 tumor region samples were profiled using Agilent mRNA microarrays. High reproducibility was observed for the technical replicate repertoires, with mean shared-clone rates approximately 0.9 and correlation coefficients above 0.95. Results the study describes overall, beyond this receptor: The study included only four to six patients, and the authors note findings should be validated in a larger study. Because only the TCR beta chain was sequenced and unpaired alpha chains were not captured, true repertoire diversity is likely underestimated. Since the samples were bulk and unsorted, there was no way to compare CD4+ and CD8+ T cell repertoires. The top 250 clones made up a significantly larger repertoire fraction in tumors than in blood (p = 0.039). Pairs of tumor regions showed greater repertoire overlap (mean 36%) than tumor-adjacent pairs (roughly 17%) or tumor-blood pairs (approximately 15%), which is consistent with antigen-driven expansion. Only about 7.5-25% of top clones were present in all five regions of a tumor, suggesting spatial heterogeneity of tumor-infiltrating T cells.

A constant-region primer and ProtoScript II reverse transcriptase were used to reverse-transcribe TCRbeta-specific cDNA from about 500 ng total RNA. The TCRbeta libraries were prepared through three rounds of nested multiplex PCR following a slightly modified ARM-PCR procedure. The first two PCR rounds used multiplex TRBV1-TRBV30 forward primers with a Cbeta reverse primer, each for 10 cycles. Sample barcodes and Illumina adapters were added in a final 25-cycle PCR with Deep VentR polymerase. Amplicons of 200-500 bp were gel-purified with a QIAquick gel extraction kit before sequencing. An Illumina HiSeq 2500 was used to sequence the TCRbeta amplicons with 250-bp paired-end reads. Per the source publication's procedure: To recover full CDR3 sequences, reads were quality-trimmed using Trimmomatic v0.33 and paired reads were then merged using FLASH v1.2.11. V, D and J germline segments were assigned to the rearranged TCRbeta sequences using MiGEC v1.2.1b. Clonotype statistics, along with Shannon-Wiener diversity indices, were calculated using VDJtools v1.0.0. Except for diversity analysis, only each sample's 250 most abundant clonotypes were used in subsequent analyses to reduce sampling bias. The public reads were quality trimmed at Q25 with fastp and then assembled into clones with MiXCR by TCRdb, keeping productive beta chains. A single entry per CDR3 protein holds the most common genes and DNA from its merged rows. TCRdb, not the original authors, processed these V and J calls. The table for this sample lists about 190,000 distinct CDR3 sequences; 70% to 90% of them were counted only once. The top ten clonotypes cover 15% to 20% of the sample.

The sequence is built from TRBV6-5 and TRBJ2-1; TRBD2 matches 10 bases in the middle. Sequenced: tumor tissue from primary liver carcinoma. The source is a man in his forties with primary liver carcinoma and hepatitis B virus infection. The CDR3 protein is CANSILRASGSSEQFF. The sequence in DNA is TGTGCCAACAGTATACTCCGGGCTAGCGGGAGTTCGGAGCAGTTCTTC.